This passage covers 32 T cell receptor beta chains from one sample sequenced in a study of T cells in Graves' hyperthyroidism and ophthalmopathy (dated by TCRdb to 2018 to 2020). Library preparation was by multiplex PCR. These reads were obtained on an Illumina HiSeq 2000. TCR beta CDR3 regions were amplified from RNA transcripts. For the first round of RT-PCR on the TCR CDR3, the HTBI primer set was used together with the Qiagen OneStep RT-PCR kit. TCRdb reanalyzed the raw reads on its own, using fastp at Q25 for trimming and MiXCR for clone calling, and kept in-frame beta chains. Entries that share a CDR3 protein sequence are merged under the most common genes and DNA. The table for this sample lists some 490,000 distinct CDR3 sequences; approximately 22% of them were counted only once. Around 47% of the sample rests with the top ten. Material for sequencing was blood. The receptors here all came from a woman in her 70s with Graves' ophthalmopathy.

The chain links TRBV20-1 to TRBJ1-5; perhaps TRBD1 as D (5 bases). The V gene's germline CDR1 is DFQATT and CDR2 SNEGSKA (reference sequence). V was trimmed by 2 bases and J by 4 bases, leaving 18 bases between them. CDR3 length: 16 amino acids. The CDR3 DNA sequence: TGCAGTGCTAGACGGGGCTGGGGGGACTTTAATCAGCCCCAGCATTTT. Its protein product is CSARRGWGDFNQPQHF.

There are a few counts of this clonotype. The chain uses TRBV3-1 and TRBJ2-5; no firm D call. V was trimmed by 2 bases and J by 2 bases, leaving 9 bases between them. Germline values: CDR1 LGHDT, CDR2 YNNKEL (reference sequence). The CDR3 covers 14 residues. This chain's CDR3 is CASSQLQTQETQYF. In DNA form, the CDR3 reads TGTGCCAGCAGCCAACTGCAGACGCAAGAGACCCAGTACTTC.

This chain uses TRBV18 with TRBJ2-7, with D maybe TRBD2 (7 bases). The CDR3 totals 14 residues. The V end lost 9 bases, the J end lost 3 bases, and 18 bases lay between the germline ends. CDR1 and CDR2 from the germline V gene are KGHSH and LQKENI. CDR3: CASKGGGAYYEQYF. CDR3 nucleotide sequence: TGTGCCAGTAAAGGAGGGGGGGCTTACTACGAGCAGTACTTC.

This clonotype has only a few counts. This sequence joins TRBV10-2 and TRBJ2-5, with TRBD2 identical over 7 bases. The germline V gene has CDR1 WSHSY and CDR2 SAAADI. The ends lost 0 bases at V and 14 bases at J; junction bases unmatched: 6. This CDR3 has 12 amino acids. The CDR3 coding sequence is TGCGCCAGCAGTGAGTCTAGGCTAGCGGTTTACTTC. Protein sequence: CASSESRLAVYF.

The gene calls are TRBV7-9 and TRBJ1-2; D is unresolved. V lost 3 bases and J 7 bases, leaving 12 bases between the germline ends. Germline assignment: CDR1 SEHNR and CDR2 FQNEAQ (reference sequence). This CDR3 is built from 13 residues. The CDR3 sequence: CASSFEDIVGYTF. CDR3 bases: TGTGCCAGCAGCTTCGAAGACATCGTTGGCTACACCTTC.

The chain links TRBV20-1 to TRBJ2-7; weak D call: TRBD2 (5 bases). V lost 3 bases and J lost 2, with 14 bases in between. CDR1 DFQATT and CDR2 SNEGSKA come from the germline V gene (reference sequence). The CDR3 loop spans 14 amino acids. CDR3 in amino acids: CSARDMRAAYEQYF. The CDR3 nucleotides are TGCAGTGCTAGGGATATGCGGGCAGCCTACGAGCAGTACTTC.

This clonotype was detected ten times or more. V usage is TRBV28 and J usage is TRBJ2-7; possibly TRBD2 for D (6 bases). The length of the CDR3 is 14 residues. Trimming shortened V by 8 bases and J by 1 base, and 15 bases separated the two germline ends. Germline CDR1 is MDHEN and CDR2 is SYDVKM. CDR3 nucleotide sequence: TGTGCCAGCGGGGGACTCCCGCTTTCCTACGAGCAGTACTTC. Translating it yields CASGGLPLSYEQYF.

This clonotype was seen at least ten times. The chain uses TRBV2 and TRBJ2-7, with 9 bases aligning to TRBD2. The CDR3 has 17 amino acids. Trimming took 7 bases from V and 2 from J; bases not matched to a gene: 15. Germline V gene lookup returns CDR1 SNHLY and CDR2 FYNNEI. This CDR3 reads CASKGGRAPSFPYEQYF. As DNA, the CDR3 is TGTGCCAGCAAGGGCGGGAGGGCCCCTTCCTTCCCCTACGAGCAGTACTTC. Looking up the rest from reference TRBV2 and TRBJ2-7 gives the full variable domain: EPEVTQTPSHQVTQMGQEVILRCVPISNHLYFYWYRQILGQKVEFLVSFYNNEISEKSEIFDDQFSVERPDGSNFTLKIRSTKLEDSAMYFCASKGGRAPSFPYEQYFGPGTRLTVT.

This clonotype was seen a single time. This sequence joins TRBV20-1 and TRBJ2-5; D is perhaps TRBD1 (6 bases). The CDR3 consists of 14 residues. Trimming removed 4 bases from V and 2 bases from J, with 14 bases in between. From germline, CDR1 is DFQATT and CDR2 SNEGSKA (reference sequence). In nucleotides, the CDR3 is TGCAGTGCTATGGGATCAGGGGATCAAGAGACCCAGTACTTC. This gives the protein CSAMGSGDQETQYF.

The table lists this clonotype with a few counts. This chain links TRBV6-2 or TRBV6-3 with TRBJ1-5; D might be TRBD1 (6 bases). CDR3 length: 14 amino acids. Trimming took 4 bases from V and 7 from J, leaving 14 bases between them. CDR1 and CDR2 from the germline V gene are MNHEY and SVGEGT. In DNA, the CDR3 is TGTGCCAGCAGTTTTAGGGGGATGAGGCAGCCCCAGCATTTT. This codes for CASSFRGMRQPQHF.

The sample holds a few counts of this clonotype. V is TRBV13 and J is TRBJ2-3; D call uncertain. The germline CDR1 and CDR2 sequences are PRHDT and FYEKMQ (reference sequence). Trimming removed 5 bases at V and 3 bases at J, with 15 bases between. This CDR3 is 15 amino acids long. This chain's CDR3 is CASSLRLTQTDTQYF. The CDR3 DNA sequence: TGTGCCAGCAGCCTCCGTCTGACTCAGACAGATACGCAGTATTTT.

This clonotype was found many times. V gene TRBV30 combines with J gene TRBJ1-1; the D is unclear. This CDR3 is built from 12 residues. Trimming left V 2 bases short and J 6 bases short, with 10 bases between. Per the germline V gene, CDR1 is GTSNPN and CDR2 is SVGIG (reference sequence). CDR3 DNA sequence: TGTGCCTGGAGTAGGAGGTTTTCTGAAGCTTTCTTT. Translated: CAWSRRFSEAFF. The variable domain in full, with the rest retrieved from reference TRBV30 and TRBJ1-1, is SQTIHQWPATLVQPVGSPLSLECTVEGTSNPNLYWYRQAAGRGLQLLFYSVGIGQISSEVPQNLSASRPQDRQFILSSKKLLLSDSGFYLCAWSRRFSEAFFGQGTRLTVV.

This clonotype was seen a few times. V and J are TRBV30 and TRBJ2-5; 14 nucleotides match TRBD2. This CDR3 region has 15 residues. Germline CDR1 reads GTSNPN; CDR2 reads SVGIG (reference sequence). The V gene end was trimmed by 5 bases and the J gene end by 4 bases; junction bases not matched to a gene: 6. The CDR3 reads CAWGPGLAGAETQYF. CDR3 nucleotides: TGTGCCTGGGGTCCGGGACTAGCGGGAGCAGAGACCCAGTACTTC.

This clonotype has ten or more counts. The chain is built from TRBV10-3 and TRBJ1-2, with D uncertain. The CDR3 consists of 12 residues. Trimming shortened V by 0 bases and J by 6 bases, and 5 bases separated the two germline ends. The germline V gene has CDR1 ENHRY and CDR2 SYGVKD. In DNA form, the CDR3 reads TGTGCCATCAGTGAGTCGCTGGATGGCTACACCTTC. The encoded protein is CAISESLDGYTF.

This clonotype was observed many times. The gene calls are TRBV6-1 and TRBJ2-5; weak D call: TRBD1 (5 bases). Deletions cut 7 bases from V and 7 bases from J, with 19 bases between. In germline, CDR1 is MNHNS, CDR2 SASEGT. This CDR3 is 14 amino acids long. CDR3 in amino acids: CASKPGRSQGTQYF. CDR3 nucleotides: TGTGCCAGCAAGCCGGGCCGCTCTCAGGGGACCCAGTACTTC.

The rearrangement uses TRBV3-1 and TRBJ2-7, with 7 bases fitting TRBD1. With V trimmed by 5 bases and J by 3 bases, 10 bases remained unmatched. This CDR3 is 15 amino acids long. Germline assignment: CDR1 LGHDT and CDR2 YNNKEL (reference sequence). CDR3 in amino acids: CASSAQGQSFYEQYF. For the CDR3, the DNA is TGTGCCAGCAGCGCACAGGGGCAGTCCTTCTACGAGCAGTACTTC.

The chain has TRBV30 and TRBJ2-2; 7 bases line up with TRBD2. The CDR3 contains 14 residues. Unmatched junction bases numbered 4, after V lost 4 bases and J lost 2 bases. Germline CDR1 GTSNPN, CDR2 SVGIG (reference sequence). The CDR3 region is CAWNRLANTGELFF. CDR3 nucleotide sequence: TGTGCCTGGAATCGACTAGCCAACACCGGGGAGCTGTTTTTT.

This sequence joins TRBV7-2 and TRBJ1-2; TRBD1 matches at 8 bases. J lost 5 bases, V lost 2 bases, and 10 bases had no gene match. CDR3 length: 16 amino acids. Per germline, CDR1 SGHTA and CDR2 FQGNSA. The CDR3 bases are TGTGCCAGCAGCTTATCCAGTACAGGGGGTGGATATGGCTACACCTTC. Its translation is CASSLSSTGGGYGYTF. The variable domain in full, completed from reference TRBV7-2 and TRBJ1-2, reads GAGVSQSPSNKVTEKGKDVELRCDPISGHTALYWYRQSLGQGLEFLIYFQGNSAPDKSGLPSDRFSAERTGGSVSTLTIQRTQQEDSAVYLCASSLSSTGGGYGYTFGSGTRLTVV.

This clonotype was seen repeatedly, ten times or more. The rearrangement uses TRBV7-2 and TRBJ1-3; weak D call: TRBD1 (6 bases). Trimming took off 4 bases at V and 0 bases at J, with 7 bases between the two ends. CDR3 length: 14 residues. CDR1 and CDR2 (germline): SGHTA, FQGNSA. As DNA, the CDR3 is TGTGCCAGCAGCTCACAGGGCTCTGGAAACACCATATATTTT. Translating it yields CASSSQGSGNTIYF.

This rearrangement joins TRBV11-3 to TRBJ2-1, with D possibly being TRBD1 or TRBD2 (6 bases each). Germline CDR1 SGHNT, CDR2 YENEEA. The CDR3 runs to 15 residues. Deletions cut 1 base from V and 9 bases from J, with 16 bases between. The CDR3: CASSLGGAGRSEQFF. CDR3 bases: TGTGCCAGCAGCTTAGGGGGGGCAGGGAGGAGTGAGCAGTTCTTC.

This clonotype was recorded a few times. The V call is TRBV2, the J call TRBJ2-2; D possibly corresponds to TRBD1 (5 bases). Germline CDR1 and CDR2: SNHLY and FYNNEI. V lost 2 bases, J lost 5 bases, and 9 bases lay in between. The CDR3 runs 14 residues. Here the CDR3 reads CASSELAGTGELFF. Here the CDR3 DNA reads TGTGCCAGCAGTGAATTAGCAGGGACCGGGGAGCTGTTTTTT.

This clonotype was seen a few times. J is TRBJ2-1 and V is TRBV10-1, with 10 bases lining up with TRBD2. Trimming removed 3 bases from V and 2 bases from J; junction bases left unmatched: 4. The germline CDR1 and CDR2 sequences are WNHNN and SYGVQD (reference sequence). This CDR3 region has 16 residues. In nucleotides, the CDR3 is TGCGCCAGCAGTGAAGCTAGCGGGAGCCCCTACAATGAGCAGTTCTTC. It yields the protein CASSEASGSPYNEQFF.

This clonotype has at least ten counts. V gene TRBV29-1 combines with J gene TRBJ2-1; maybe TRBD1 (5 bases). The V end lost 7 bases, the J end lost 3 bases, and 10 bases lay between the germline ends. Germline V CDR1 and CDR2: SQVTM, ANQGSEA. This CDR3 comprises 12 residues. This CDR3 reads CSAGQLYNEQFF. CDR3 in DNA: TGCAGCGCCGGACAACTCTACAATGAGCAGTTCTTC.

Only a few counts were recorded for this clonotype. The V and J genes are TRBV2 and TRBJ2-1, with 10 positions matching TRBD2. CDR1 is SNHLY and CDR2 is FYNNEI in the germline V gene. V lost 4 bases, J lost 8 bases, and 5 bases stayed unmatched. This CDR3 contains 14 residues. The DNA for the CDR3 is TGTGCCAGCAGTGGGCCTAGCGGGAGCGATGAGCAGTTCTTC. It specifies CASSGPSGSDEQFF.

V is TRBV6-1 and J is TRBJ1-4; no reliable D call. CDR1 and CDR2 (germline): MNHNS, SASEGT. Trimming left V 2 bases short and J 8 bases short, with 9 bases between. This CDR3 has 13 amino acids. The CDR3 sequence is CASSEWVGEKLFF. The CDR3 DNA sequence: TGTGCCAGCAGTGAATGGGTCGGAGAAAAACTGTTTTTT.

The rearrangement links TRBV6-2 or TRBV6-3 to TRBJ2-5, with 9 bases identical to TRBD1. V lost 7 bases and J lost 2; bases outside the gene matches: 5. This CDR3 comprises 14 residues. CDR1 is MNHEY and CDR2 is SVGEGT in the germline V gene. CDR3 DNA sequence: TGTGCCAGCAAAACAGGGGGCTTACAAGAGACCCAGTACTTC. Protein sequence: CASKTGGLQETQYF.

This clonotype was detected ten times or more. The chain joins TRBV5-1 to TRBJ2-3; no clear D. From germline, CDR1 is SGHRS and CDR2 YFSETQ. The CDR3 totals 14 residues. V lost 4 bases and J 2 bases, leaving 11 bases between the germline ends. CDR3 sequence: CASSLNHDTDTQYF. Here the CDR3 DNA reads TGCGCCAGCAGCCTTAACCACGACACAGATACGCAGTATTTT.

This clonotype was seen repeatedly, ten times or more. As DNA, the CDR3 is TGCAGTGCTACTAGCGGGAGGGCCGGGGAGACCCAGTACTTC. Residues: CSATSGRAGETQYF. This chain connects TRBV20-1 to TRBJ2-5, with TRBD2 identical over 12 bases. The CDR3 length is 14 residues. Trimming at V came to 4 bases and at J to 5 bases, leaving 5 bases not matched to a gene. CDR1 is DFQATT and CDR2 is SNEGSKA in the germline V gene (reference sequence).

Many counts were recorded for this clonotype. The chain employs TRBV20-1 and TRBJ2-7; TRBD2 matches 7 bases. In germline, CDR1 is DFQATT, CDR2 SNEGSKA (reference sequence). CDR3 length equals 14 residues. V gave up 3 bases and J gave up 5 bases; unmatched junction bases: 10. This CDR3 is CSASDWGGGDEQYF. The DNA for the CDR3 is TGCAGTGCTAGTGATTGGGGGGGTGGAGACGAGCAGTACTTC.

The CDR3 nucleotides are TGTGCCAGCAGACAGGGGGCCAATGAGCAGTTCTTC. Its protein is CASRQGANEQFF. This sequence joins TRBV27 and TRBJ2-1, with 9 bases aligning to TRBD1. The CDR3 extends over 12 amino acids. Germline trimming cut 6 bases from V and 6 bases from J; bases unmatched to any gene: 0. Germline V gives CDR1 MNHEY, CDR2 SMNVEV (reference sequence).

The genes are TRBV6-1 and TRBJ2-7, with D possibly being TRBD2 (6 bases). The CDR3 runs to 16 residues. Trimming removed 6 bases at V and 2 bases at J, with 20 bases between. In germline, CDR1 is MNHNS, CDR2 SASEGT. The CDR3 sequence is CASRGLSGSLPYEQYF. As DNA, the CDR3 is TGTGCCAGCAGAGGACTTAGCGGATCGCTTCCCTACGAGCAGTACTTC.

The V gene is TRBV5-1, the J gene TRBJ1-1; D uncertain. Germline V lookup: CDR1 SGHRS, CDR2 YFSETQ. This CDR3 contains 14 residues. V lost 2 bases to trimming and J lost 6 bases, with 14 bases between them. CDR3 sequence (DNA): TGCGCCAGCAGCTTAGTACTCGGTAGGGCTGAAGCTTTCTTT. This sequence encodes CASSLVLGRAEAFF.